This T cell receptor (beta chain) was obtained from a study of blood T cell repertoires in COVID-19. Overall study: Donors in the United States, Italy and Spain gave samples during acute or convalescent COVID-19. Nucleic acid was either cDNA or gDNA, and it came from T cells, B-cell-depleted T cells, or PBMCs.

In the original processing: Using reference gene primer amplification, nucleated cell counts were estimated. Libraries were prepared by immunoSEQ multiplex PCR; TCRdb keeps only in-frame clonotypes and omits some of them. D and trimming were read from the DNA, whereas the V and J calls and clone size are those reported in that table. The sample contains about 49,000 clones, under 90% of which appear only once. The CDR3 spans 18 residues. Patients at the Seattle site were enrolled during active infection and followed longitudinally. Source material: peripheral blood. The genes are TRBV21-1 and TRBJ1-1; the table's TRBD1 call for D was not verified on the DNA. TRBV21-1 is reported as a pseudogene. This TCR came from a woman older than 75 with COVID-19, enrolled during active disease. Here the CDR3 DNA reads TGTGCCAGCAGCAAGGAGGTAGGGGGCGCGAGAATGAACACTGAAGCTTTCTTT. Protein: CASSKEVGGARMNTEAFF.